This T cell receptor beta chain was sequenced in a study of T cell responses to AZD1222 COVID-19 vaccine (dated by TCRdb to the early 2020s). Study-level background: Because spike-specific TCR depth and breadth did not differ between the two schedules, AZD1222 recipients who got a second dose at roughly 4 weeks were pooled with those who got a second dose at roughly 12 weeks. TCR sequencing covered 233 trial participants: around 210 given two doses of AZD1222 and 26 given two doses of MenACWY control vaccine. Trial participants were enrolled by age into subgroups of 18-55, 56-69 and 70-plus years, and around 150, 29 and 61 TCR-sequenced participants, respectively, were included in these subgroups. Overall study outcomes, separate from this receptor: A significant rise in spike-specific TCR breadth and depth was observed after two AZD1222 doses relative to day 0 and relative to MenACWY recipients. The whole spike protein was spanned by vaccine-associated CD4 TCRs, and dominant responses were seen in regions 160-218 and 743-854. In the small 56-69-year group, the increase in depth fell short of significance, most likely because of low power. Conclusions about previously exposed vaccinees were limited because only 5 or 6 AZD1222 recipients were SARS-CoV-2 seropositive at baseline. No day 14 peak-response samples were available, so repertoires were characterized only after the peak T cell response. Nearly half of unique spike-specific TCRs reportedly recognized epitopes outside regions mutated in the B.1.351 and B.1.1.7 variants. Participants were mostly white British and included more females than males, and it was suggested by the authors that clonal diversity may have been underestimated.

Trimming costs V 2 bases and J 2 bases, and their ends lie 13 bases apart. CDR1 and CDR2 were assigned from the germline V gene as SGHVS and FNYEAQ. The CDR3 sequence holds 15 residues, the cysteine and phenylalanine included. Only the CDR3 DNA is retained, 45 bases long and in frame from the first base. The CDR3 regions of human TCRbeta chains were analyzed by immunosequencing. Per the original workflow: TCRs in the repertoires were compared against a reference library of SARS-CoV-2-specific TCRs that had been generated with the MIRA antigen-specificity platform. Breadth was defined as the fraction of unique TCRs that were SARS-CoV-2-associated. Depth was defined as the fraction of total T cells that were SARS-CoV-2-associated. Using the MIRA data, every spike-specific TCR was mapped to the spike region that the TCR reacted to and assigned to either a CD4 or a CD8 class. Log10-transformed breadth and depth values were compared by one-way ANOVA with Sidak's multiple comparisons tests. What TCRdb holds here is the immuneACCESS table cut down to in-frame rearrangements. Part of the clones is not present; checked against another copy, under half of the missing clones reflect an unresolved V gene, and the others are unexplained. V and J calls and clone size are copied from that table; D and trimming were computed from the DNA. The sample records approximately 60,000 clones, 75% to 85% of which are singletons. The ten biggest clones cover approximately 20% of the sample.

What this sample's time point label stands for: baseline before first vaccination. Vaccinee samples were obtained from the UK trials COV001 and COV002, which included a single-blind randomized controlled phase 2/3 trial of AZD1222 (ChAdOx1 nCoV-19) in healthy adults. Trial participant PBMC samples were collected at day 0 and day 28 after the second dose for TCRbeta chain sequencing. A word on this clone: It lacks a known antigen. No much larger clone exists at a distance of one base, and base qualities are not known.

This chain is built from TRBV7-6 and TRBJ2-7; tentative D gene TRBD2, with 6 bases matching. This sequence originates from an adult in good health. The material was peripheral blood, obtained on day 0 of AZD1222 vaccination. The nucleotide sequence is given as TGTGCCAGCAGCTTACAGGGCGGGACGCCCTACGAGCAGTACTTC. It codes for CASSLQGGTPYEQYF.